What follows is one T cell receptor (beta chain) and its context. What it binds is unknown. The ends were cut back, 3 bases at V and 2 bases at J, with 5 bases in the middle. The CDR3 is made up of 13 amino acids. CDR1 is SNHLY and CDR2 is FYNNEI in the germline V gene. The data originate from a study of OX40 agonist ivuxolimab in advanced cancers. Findings of the study overall: There were also nonresponders showing low normalized T-cell clonal expansion. CD8+ T cells averaged more expanded clones than CD4+.

Clones were sequenced by immunoSEQ multiplex PCR, and TCRdb holds only the in-frame ones, with some missing. The table records about 55,000 clones, approximately 86% of them present only once. This receptor was identified in an adult with an advanced solid tumor such as melanoma, head and neck, liver or kidney cancer. This chain links TRBV2 with TRBJ1-3; the D is unclear. The specimen comprised CD4+ or CD8+ T cells sorted from blood, sampled in a trial of the OX40 agonist ivuxolimab. DNA of the CDR3: TGTGCCAGCAGTGACGAGGCTGGAAACACCATATATTTT. This translates into CASSDEAGNTIYF.